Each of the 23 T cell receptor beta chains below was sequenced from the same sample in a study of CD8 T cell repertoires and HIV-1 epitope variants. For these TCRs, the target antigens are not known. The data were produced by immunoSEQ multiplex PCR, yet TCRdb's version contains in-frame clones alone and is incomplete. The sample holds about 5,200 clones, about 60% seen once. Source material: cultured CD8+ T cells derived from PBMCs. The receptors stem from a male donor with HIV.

The CDR3 sequence is CAWSVDTYEQYF. The CDR3 nucleotides read TGTGCCTGGAGTGTAGACACCTACGAGCAGTACTTC. The rearrangement links TRBV30 to TRBJ2-7; D is unresolved. V gave up 0 bases and J gave up 2 bases, with 5 bases separating them. The CDR3 has 12 residues. From germline, CDR1 is GTSNPN and CDR2 SVGIG (reference sequence).

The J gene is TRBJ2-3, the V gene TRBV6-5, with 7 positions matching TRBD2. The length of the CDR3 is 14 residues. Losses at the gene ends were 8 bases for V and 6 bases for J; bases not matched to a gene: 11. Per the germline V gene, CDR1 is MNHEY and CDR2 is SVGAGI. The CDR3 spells CASGGDRFVDTQYF. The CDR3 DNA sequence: TGTGCCAGCGGGGGGGACCGCTTCGTGGATACGCAGTATTTT.

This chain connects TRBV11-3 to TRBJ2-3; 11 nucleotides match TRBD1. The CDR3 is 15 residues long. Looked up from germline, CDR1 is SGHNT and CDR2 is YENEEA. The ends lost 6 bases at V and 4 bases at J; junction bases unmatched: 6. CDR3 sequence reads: CASSRDRGGADTQYF. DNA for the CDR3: TGTGCCAGCAGTCGGGACAGGGGGGGAGCAGATACGCAGTATTTT.

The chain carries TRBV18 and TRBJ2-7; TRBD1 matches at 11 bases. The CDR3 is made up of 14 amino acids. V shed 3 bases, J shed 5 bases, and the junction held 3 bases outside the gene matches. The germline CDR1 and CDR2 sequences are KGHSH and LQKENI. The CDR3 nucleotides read TGTGCCAGCTCACCTGGACAGGGGGCAAACGAGCAGTACTTC. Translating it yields CASSPGQGANEQYF. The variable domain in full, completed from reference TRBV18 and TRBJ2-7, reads NAGVMQNPRHLVRRRGQEARLRCSPMKGHSHVYWYRQLPEEGLKFMVYLQKENIIDESGMPKERFSAEFPKEGPSILRIQQVVRGDSAAYFCASSPGQGANEQYFGPGTRLTVT.

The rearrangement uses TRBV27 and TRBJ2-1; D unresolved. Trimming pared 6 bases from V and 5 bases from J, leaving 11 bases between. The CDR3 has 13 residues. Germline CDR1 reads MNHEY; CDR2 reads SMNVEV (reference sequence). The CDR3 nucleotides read TGTGCCAGCAGCCAAGCGTACAACAATGAGCAGTTCTTC. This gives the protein CASSQAYNNEQFF.

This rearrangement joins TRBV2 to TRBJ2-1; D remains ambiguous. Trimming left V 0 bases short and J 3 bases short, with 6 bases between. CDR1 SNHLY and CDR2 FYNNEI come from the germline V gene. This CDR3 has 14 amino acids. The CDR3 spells CASSEAGGYNEQFF. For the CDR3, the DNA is TGTGCCAGCAGTGAAGCGGGCGGCTACAATGAGCAGTTCTTC.

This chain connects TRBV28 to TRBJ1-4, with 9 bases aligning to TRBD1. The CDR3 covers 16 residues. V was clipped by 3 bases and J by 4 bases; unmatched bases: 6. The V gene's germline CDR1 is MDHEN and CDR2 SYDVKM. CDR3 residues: CASSLPQGAYNEKLFF. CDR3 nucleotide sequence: TGTGCCAGCAGTTTGCCACAGGGGGCTTATAATGAAAAACTGTTTTTT. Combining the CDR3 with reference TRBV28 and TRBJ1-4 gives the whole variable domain DVKVTQSSRYLVKRTGEKVFLECVQDMDHENMFWYRQDPGLGLRLIYFSYDVKMKEKGDIPEGYSVSREKKERFSLILESASTNQTSMYLCASSLPQGAYNEKLFFGSGTQLSVL.

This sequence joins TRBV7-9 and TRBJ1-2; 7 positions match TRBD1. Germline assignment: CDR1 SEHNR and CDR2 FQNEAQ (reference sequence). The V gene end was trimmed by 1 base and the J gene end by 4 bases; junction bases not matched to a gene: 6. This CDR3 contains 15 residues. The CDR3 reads CASSLDARDSYGYTF. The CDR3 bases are TGTGCCAGCAGCTTAGATGCGCGGGACAGCTATGGCTACACCTTC. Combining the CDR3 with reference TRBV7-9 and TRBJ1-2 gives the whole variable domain DTGVSQNPRHKITKRGQNVTFRCDPISEHNRLYWYRQTLGQGPEFLTYFQNEAQLEKSRLLSDRFSAERPKGSFSTLEIQRTEQGDSAMYLCASSLDARDSYGYTFGSGTRLTVV.

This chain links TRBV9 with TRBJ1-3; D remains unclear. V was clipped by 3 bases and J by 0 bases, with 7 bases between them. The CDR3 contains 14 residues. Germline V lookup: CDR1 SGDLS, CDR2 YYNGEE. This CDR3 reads CASSADGSGNTIYF. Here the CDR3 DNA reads TGTGCCAGCAGCGCGGACGGCTCTGGAAACACCATATATTTT.

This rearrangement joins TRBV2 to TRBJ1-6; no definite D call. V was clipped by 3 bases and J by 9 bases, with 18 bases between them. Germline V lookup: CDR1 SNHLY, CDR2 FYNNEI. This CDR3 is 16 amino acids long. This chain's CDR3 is CASSEGIIGGISPLHF. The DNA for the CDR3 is TGTGCCAGCAGTGAGGGTATTATCGGAGGGATTTCACCCCTCCACTTT.

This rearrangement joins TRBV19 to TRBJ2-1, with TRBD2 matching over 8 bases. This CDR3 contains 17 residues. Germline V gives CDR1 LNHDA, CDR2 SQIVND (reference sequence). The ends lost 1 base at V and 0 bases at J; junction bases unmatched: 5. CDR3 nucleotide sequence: TGTGCCAGTAGTATAGGAACTAGCGGTAGCTCCTACAATGAGCAGTTCTTC. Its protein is CASSIGTSGSSYNEQFF.

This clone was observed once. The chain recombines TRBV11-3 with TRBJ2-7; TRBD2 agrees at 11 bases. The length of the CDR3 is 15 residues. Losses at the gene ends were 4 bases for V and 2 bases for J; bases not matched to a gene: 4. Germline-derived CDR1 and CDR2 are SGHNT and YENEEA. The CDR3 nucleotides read TGTGCCAGCAGCTCAAGTAGCGGGAGGGCCTACGAGCAGTACTTC. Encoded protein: CASSSSSGRAYEQYF. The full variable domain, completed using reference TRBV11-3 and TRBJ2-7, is EAGVVQSPRYKIIEKKQPVAFWCNPISGHNTLYWYLQNLGQGPELLIRYENEEAVDDSQLPKDRFSAERLKGVDSTLKIQPAELGDSAVYLCASSSSSGRAYEQYFGPGTRLTVT.

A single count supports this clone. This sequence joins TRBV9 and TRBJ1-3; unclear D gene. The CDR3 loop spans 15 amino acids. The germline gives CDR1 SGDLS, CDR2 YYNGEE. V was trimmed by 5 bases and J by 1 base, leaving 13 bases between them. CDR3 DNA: TGTGCCAGCAGTTCCGGAGGCTTATCTGGAAACACCATATATTTT. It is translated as CASSSGGLSGNTIYF. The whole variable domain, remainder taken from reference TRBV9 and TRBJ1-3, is DSGVTQTPKHLITATGQRVTLRCSPRSGDLSVYWYQQSLDQGLQFLIQYYNGEERAKGNILERFSAQQFPDLHSELNLSSLELGDSALYFCASSSGGLSGNTIYFGEGSWLTVV.

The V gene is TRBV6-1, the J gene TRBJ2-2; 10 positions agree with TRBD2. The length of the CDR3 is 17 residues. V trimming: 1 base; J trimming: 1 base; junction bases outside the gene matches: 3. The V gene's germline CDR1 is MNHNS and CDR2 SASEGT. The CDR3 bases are TGTGCCAGCAGTGAAGGGAGACTAGCGGGGAACACCGGGGAGCTGTTTTTT. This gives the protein CASSEGRLAGNTGELFF.

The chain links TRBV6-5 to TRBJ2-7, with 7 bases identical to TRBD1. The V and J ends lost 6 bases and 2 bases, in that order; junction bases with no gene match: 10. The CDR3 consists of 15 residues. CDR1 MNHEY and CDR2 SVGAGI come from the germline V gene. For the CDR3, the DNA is TGTGCCAGCAGCCTGACAGGGTCATTTACCTACGAGCAGTACTTC. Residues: CASSLTGSFTYEQYF.

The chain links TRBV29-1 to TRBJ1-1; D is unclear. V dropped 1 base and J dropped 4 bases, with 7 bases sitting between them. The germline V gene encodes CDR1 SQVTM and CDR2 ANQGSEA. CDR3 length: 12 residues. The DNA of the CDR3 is TGCAGCGTTGAAGGTCGTATCACTGAAGCTTTCTTT. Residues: CSVEGRITEAFF. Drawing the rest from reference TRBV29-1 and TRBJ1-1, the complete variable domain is SAVISQKPSRDICQRGTSLTIQCQVDSQVTMMFWYRQQPGQSLTLIATANQGSEATYESGFVIDKFPISRPNLTFSTLTVSNMSPEDSSIYLCSVEGRITEAFFGQGTRLTVV.

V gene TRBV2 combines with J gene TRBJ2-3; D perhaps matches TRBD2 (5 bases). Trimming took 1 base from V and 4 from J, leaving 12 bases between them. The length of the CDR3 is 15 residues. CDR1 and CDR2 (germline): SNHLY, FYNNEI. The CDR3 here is CASSEELAGSDTQYF. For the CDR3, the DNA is TGTGCCAGCAGTGAAGAGCTAGCAGGATCAGATACGCAGTATTTT.

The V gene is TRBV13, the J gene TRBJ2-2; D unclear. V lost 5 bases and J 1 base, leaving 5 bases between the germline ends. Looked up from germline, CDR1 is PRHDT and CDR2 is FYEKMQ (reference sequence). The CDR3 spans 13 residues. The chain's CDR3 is CASSPLNTGELFF. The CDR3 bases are TGTGCCAGCAGCCCTTTGAACACCGGGGAGCTGTTTTTT.

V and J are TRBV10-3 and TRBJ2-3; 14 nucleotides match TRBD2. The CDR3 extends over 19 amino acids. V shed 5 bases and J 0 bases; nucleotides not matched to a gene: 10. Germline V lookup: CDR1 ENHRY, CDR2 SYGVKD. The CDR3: CAISKNAGTSGGSTDTQYF. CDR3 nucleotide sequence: TGTGCCATCAGTAAAAACGCCGGGACTAGCGGGGGTAGCACAGATACGCAGTATTTT.

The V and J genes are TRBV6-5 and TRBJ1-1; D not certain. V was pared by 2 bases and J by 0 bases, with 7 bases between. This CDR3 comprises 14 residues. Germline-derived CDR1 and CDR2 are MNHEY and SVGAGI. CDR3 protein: CASSYERMNTEAFF. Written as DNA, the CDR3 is TGTGCCAGCAGTTACGAACGGATGAACACTGAAGCTTTCTTT.

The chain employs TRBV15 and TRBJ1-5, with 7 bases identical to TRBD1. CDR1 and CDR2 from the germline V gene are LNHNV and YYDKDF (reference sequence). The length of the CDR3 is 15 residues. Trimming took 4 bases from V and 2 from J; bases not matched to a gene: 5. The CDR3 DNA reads TGTGCCACCAGCAATTCCGGACAGGGCAATCAGCCCCAGCATTTT. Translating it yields CATSNSGQGNQPQHF. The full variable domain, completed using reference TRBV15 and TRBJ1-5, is DAMVIQNPRYQVTQFGKPVTLSCSQTLNHNVMYWYQQKSSQAPKLLFHYYDKDFNNEADTPDNFQSRRPNTSFCFLDIRSPGLGDTAMYLCATSNSGQGNQPQHFGDGTRLSIL.

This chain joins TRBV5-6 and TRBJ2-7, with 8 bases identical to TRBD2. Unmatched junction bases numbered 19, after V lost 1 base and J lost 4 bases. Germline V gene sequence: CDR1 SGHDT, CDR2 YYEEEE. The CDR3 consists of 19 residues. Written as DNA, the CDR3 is TGTGCCAGCAGCTTGCGGGGGGGTGCTCCCAGTCTGCCTTCTTACGAGCAGTACTTC. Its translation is CASSLRGGAPSLPSYEQYF.

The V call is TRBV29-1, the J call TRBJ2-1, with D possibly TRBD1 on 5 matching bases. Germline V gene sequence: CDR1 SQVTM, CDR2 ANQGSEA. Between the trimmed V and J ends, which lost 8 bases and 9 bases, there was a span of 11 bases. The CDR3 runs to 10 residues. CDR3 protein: CSSREGEQFF. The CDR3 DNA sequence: TGCAGCTCCAGGGAAGGTGAGCAGTTCTTC.